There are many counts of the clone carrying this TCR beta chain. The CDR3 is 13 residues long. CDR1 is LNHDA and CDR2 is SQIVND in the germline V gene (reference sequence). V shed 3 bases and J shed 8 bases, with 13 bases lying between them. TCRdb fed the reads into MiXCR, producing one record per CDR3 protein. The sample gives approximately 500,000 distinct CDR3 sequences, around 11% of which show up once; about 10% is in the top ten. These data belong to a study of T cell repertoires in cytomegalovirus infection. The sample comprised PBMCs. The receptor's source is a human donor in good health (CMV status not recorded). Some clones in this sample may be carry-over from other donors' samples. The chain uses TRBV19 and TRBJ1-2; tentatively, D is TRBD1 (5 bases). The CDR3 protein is CASSIGRGAGYTF. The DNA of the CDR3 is TGTGCCAGTAGTATCGGGAGGGGAGCCGGCTACACCTTC.